Described below is a single T cell receptor beta chain sequence and its context. Attachment of unique molecular identifiers to individual cDNA molecules was performed. TCRdb ran MiXCR on the 5' RACE reads and lists one entry per CDR3 protein. The repertoire holds tens of thousands of distinct CDR3 sequences, with 9% to 15% as singletons. The data are from a study of early T cells in non-severe SARS-CoV-2 infection. V lost 0 bases and J lost 7, with 21 bases in between. CDR3 length equals 17 residues. Looked up from germline, CDR1 is KGHDR and CDR2 is SFDVKD. The rearrangement links TRBV24-1 to TRBJ2-7, with D possibly TRBD2 on 6 matching bases. The TCR was taken from an adult who was a healthcare worker with PCR-confirmed SARS-CoV-2 infection or an uninfected control (not recorded which). Sequencing used whole blood. The CDR3 is CATSDLRAGPVSREQYF. CDR3 DNA: TGTGCCACCAGTGATTTGCGCGCGGGGCCTGTATCTCGGGAGCAGTACTTC.